These 17 T cell receptor beta chains were all obtained from the same sample, sequenced in a study of OX40 agonist ivuxolimab in advanced cancers. The table came from immunoSEQ multiplex PCR; TCRdb's copy has only in-frame clones and leaves some out. The sample has about 46,000 clones, roughly nine tenths seen once. The sequencing used CD4+ or CD8+ T cells sorted from blood, collected in a trial of the OX40 agonist ivuxolimab. The receptors come from an adult with an advanced solid tumor such as melanoma, head and neck, liver or kidney cancer.

This chain links TRBV4-1 with TRBJ2-1; no reliable D call. The germline CDR1 and CDR2 sequences are MGHRA and YSYEKL. The CDR3 has 17 residues. V lost 0 bases, J lost 2 bases, and 14 bases lay in between. This CDR3 reads CASSQDLVAHTYNEQFF. DNA of the CDR3: TGCGCCAGCAGCCAAGATTTGGTGGCACACACCTACAATGAGCAGTTCTTC.

This chain uses TRBV6-6 with TRBJ2-7; the match to TRBD1 covers 9 bases. CDR3 length: 16 amino acids. Trimming removed 5 bases from V and 7 bases from J; junction bases left unmatched: 15. Germline values: CDR1 MNHNY, CDR2 SVGAGI (reference sequence). DNA of the CDR3: TGTGCCAGCAGTCACGGGGGGACAGGGTCCTTCGGAGAGCAGTACTTC. Its translation: CASSHGGTGSFGEQYF.

The chain couples TRBV28 to TRBJ1-5, with 7 bases fitting TRBD1. Per germline, CDR1 MDHEN and CDR2 SYDVKM. The junction had 2 bases not matched to a gene; V was cut back by 0 bases and J by 6 bases. The CDR3 loop spans 14 amino acids. CDR3 sequence reads: CASSLWTGRQPQHF. In nucleotides, the CDR3 is TGTGCCAGCAGTTTATGGACAGGGCGTCAGCCCCAGCATTTT.

This clone was observed a single time. The V and J genes are TRBV5-4 and TRBJ1-5; no clear D. This CDR3 has 13 residues. V was shortened by 4 bases and J by 7 bases, with 12 bases between the two germline ends. CDR1 and CDR2 (germline): SGHNT, YYREEE (reference sequence). The CDR3 loop reads CASSPGAIQPQHF. The CDR3 coding sequence is TGTGCCAGCAGCCCTGGAGCCATACAGCCCCAGCATTTT.

In its sample, this clone was seen once. J is TRBJ1-2 and V is TRBV4-2, with 8 bases identical to TRBD1. The CDR3 spans 18 residues. CDR1 and CDR2 (germline): LGHNA, YNFKEQ. J lost 7 bases, V lost 8 bases, and 24 bases had no gene match. This CDR3 reads CASGDGPASRGLEGGYTF. DNA for the CDR3: TGTGCCAGCGGGGATGGGCCGGCAAGCAGGGGGCTAGAAGGTGGCTACACCTTC.

This clone was observed a handful of times. V is TRBV10-1 and J is TRBJ2-7; no reliable D call. Trimming left V 10 bases short and J 3 bases short, with 10 bases between. Germline V lookup: CDR1 WNHNN, CDR2 SYGVQD (reference sequence). CDR3 size: 11 residues. The CDR3 region is CATGRFYEQYF. CDR3 in DNA: TGCGCCACAGGACGTTTCTACGAGCAGTACTTC.

As regards this clone: Other DNA variants within this sample encode the same CDR3. The rearrangement joins TRBV19 to TRBJ1-1; D remains unclear. Trimming removed 3 bases from V and 0 bases from J, with 5 bases in between. The CDR3 loop spans 13 amino acids. Germline V gives CDR1 LNHDA, CDR2 SQIVND (reference sequence). CDR3 sequence (DNA): TGTGCCAGTAGTATCGGGGTGAACACTGAAGCTTTCTTT. Translation gives CASSIGVNTEAFF. Complete variable domain (other parts from reference TRBV19 and TRBJ1-1): DGGITQSPKYLFRKEGQNVTLSCEQNLNHDAMYWYRQDPGQGLRLIYYSQIVNDFQKGDIAEGYSVSREKKESFPLTVTSAQKNPTAFYLCASSIGVNTEAFFGQGTRLTVV.

This sequence joins TRBV7-9 and TRBJ2-7, with D unresolved. The ends were cut back, 6 bases at V and 10 bases at J, with 16 bases in the middle. Germline values: CDR1 SEHNR, CDR2 FQNEAQ (reference sequence). The CDR3 length is 12 residues. The DNA of the CDR3 is TGTGCCAGCAGTTCCGACCCCTTCCGTCAGTACTTC. This sequence encodes CASSSDPFRQYF.

The chain carries TRBV19 and TRBJ1-1, with D possibly TRBD1 on 6 matching bases. Trimming cost V 3 bases and J 11 bases, with 10 bases left between them. The CDR3 spans 11 residues. Germline CDR1 is LNHDA and CDR2 is SQIVND (reference sequence). The CDR3 region is CASSMQGRAFF. The CDR3 bases are TGTGCCAGTAGTATGCAGGGGCGGGCTTTCTTT.

This chain links TRBV27 with TRBJ2-7; TRBD2 is a possible D gene (5 bases). This CDR3 has 16 amino acids. Between the trimmed V and J ends, which lost 1 base and 6 bases, there was a span of 19 bases. The V gene's germline CDR1 is MNHEY and CDR2 SMNVEV (reference sequence). This CDR3 reads CASSLLVSSGTGEQYF. CDR3 bases: TGTGCCAGCAGTTTATTAGTCAGCTCGGGAACTGGCGAGCAGTACTTC.

The chain combines TRBV4-3 with TRBJ1-4; 11 bases are shared with TRBD1. Germline V gene data show CDR1 as LGHNA and CDR2 as YSLEER. The CDR3 consists of 16 residues. The V and J ends lost 4 bases and 7 bases, in that order; junction bases with no gene match: 8. CDR3 protein: CASSPRTGGVGEKLFF. CDR3 DNA sequence: TGCGCCAGCAGCCCGCGGACAGGGGGCGTTGGTGAAAAACTGTTTTTT.

This sequence joins TRBV27 and TRBJ1-1, with a possible D match to TRBD1 (5 bases). This CDR3 is built from 15 residues. V lost 5 bases to trimming and J lost 1 base, with 14 bases between them. The germline V gene has CDR1 MNHEY and CDR2 SMNVEV (reference sequence). The DNA of the CDR3 is TGTGCCAGCAGTCCAAAGGGACGGGGGAACACTGAAGCTTTCTTT. Its protein product is CASSPKGRGNTEAFF.

This clone was found once. V gene TRBV6-4 combines with J gene TRBJ2-3; D may correspond to TRBD1 or TRBD2 (7 bases each). In germline, CDR1 is MRHNA, CDR2 SNTAGT. V gave up 0 bases and J gave up 3 bases, with 22 bases separating them. The CDR3 is 19 amino acids. CDR3 nucleotides: TGTGCCAGCAGTGACTCGACGTCGGCAGGGGGGGTAACGACAGATACGCAGTATTTT. Amino acids: CASSDSTSAGGVTTDTQYF.

This rearrangement joins TRBV5-1 to TRBJ2-5; D call uncertain. With 5 bases removed from V and 5 bases from J, the gap between germline ends came to 16 bases. The V gene's germline CDR1 is SGHRS and CDR2 YFSETQ. The CDR3 extends over 14 amino acids. CDR3 amino acids: CASSPDTPRETQYF. The CDR3 nucleotides are TGCGCCAGCAGTCCGGATACCCCACGGGAGACCCAGTACTTC.

This clone was counted a single time. This sequence joins TRBV27 and TRBJ2-2, with D maybe TRBD1 (6 bases). Between the trimmed V and J ends, which lost 5 bases and 6 bases, there was a span of 16 bases. The germline gives CDR1 MNHEY, CDR2 SMNVEV (reference sequence). The CDR3 has 15 residues. The CDR3 region is CASSRYPGQPGELFF. Here the CDR3 DNA reads TGTGCCAGCAGTAGATACCCCGGACAGCCCGGGGAGCTGTTTTTT.

The rearrangement links TRBV5-8 to TRBJ2-5; 9 positions match TRBD1. This CDR3 comprises 14 residues. The V gene end was trimmed by 4 bases and the J gene end by 5 bases; junction bases not matched to a gene: 6. From germline, CDR1 is SGHTS and CDR2 YDEGEE. The CDR3 sequence is CASSIGQGRETQYF. In nucleotides, the CDR3 is TGTGCCAGCAGCATTGGACAGGGGCGCGAGACCCAGTACTTC.

This chain connects TRBV9 to TRBJ1-2; 11 bases map to TRBD1. Trimming at V came to 6 bases and at J to 4 bases, leaving 14 bases not matched to a gene. Germline CDR1 reads SGDLS; CDR2 reads YYNGEE. The CDR3 is 17 residues long. The CDR3 DNA reads TGTGCCAGCAAGGGTGGGGACAGGGGGTCCTCTAGCTATGGCTACACCTTC. Protein sequence: CASKGGDRGSSSYGYTF. The entire variable domain, with the rest obtained from reference TRBV9 and TRBJ1-2, is as follows: DSGVTQTPKHLITATGQRVTLRCSPRSGDLSVYWYQQSLDQGLQFLIQYYNGEERAKGNILERFSAQQFPDLHSELNLSSLELGDSALYFCASKGGDRGSSSYGYTFGSGTRLTVV.